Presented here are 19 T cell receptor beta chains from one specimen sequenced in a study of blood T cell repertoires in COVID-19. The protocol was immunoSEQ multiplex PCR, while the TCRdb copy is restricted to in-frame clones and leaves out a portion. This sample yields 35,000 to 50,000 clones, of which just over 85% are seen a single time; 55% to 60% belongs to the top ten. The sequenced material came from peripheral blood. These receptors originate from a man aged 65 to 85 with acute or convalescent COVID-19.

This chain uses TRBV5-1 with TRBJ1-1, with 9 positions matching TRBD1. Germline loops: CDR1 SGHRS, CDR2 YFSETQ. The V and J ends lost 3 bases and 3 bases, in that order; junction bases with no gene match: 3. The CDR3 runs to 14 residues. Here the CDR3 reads CASSSRTGDTEAFF. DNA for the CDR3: TGCGCCAGCAGCTCGAGGACAGGGGACACTGAAGCTTTCTTT.

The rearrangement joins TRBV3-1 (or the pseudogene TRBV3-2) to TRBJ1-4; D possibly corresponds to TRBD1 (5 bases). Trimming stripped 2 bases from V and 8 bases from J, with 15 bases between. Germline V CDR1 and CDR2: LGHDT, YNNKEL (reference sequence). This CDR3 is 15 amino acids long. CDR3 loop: CASSQPGTGREKLFF. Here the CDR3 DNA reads TGTGCCAGCAGCCAACCCGGGACCGGGAGGGAAAAACTGTTTTTT.

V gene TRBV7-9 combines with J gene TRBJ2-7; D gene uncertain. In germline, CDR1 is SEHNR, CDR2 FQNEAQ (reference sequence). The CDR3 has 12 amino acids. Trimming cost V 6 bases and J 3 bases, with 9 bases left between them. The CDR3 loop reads CASRPLGYEQYF. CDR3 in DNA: TGTGCCAGCAGGCCTCTAGGCTACGAGCAGTACTTC.

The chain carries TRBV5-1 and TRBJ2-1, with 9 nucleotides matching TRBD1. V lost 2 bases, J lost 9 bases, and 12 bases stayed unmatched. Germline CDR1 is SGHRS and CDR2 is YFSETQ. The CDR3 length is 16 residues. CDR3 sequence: CASSLTPGTGKSEQFF. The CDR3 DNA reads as TGCGCCAGCAGCTTAACCCCCGGGACAGGGAAGAGTGAGCAGTTCTTC. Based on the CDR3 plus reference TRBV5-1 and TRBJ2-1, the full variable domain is KAGVTQTPRYLIKTRGQQVTLSCSPISGHRSVSWYQQTPGQGLQFLFEYFSETQRNKGNFPGRFSGRQFSNSRSEMNVSTLELGDSALYLCASSLTPGTGKSEQFFGPGTRLTVL.

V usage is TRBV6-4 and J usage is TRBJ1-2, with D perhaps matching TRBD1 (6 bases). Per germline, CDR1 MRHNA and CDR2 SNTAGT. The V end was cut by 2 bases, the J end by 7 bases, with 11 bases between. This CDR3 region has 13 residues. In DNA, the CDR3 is TGTGCCAGCAGTGACCTAGGGACATCTGGCTACACCTTC. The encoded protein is CASSDLGTSGYTF.

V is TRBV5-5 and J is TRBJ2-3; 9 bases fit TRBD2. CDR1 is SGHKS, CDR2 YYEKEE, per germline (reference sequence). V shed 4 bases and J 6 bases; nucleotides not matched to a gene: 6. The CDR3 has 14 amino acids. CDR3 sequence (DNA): TGTGCCAGCAGCACGGGACTAGCTCAGGATACGCAGTATTTT. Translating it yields CASSTGLAQDTQYF.

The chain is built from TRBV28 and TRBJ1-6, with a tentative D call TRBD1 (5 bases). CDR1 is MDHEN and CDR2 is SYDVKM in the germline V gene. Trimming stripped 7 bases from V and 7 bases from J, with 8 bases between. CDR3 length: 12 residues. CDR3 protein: CASISGNSPLHF. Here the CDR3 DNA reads TGTGCCAGCATTTCAGGGAATTCACCCCTCCACTTT.

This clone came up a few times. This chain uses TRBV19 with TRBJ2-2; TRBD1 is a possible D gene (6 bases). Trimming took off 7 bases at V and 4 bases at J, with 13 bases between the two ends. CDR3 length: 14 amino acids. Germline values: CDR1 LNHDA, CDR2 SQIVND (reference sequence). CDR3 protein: CASKDSHTTGELFF. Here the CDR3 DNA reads TGTGCCAGTAAGGACAGTCATACCACCGGGGAGCTGTTTTTT.

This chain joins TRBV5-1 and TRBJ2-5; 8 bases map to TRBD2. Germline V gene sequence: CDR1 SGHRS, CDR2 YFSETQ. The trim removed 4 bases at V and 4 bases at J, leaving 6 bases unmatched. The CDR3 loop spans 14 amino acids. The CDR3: CASSLGLASETQYF. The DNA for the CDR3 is TGCGCCAGCAGCCTAGGACTAGCTTCAGAGACCCAGTACTTC.

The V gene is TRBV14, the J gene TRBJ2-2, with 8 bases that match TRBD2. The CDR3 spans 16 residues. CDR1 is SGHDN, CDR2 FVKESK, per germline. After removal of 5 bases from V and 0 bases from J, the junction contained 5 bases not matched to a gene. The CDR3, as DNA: TGTGCCAGCAGCTCAACTAGCGGCTCGAACACCGGGGAGCTGTTTTTT. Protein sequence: CASSSTSGSNTGELFF.

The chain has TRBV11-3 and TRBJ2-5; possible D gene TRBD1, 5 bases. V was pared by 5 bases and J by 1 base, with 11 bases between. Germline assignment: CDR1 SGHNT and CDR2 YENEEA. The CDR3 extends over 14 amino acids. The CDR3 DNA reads TGTGCCAGCAGCAACGGACACCTCCAAGAGACCCAGTACTTC. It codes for CASSNGHLQETQYF.

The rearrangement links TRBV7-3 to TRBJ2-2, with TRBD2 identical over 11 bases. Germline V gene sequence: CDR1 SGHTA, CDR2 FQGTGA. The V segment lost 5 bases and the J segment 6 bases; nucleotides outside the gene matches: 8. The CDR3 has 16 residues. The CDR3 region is CASSLNSGRVAGELFF. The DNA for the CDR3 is TGTGCCAGCAGCCTCAATAGCGGGAGGGTTGCCGGGGAGCTGTTTTTT.

The CDR3 is CASSPERTDYGYTF. The CDR3 DNA follows: TGTGCCAGCTCACCCGAGCGGACTGACTATGGCTACACCTTC. The V and J genes are TRBV18 and TRBJ1-2; the D is unclear. Germline assignment: CDR1 KGHSH and CDR2 LQKENI. CDR3 length: 14 amino acids. V shed 3 bases and J shed 3 bases, with 11 bases lying between them.

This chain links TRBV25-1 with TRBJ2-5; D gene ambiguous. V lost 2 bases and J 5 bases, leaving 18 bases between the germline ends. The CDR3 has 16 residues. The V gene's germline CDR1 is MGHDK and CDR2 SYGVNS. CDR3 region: CASSEGGSLRIETQYF. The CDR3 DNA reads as TGTGCCAGCAGTGAAGGTGGAAGTCTCAGGATCGAGACCCAGTACTTC.

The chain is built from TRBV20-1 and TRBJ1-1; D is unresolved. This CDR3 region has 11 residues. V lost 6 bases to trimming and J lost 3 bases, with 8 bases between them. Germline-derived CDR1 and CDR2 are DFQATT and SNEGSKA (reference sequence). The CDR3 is CSAEVDTEAFF. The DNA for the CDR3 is TGCAGTGCGGAGGTGGACACTGAAGCTTTCTTT.

The DNA of the CDR3 is TGCGCCAGCAGCTTCGGGGACTCCTACGAGCAGTACTTC. Translation: CASSFGDSYEQYF. This chain links TRBV5-1 with TRBJ2-7; maybe TRBD2 (5 bases). CDR1 and CDR2 from the germline V gene are SGHRS and YFSETQ. Trimming took off 2 bases at V and 0 bases at J, with 6 bases between the two ends. This CDR3 is 13 amino acids long.

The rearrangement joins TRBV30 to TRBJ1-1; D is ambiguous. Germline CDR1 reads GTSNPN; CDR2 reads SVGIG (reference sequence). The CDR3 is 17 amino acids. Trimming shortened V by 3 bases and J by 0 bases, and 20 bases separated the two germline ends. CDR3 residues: CAWRLLEPAALNTEAFF. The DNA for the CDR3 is TGTGCCTGGAGACTATTGGAACCCGCAGCGTTGAACACTGAAGCTTTCTTT.

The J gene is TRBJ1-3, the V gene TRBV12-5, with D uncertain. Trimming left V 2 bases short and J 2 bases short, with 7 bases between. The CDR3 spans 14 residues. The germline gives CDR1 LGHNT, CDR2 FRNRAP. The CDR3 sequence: CASGLLGAGNTIYF. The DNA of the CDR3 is TGTGCTAGTGGTTTGTTGGGAGCTGGAAACACCATATATTTT.

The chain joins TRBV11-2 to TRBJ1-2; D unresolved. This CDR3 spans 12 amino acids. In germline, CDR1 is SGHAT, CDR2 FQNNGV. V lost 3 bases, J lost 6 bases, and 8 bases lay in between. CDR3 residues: CASSFEGDGYTF. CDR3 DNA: TGTGCCAGCAGCTTCGAGGGAGATGGCTACACCTTC.